This TCR beta chain was retrieved from a study of blood T cell repertoires in COVID-19. Study context: Samples of COVID-19 (acute and convalescent) were obtained from the United States, Italy and Spain. The cDNA or gDNA used as material had been derived from T cells, B-cell-depleted T cells, or PBMCs.

The germline gives CDR1 SEHNR, CDR2 FQNEAQ (reference sequence). This CDR3 region has 12 residues. Trimming took off 11 bases at V and 1 base at J, with 11 bases between the two ends. In the original workflow: The assay estimated nucleated cells by amplifying reference gene primers. Here immunoSEQ multiplex PCR was the method, and the copy in TCRdb shows in-frame clones only, minus some. The DNA gave D and trimming, while V, J and clone size come from that table. The table lists about 300,000 clones, about 91% of them singletons. This receptor was identified in a woman aged 30 to 39 who had recovered from COVID-19. J is TRBJ1-1 and V is TRBV7-9; D uncertain. Sequencing was performed on peripheral blood. This CDR3 reads CAGGRSNTEAFF. The CDR3 nucleotides read TGTGCCGGAGGCCGGTCGAACACTGAAGCTTTCTTT.